Below, one TCR beta chain is given with its context. Antigen specificity is unknown. This entry belongs to a study of CD4 T cells in relation to SARS-CoV-2 and coronaviruses. Study summary: TCR beta CDR3s were sequenced after roughly ten-day antigen culture of PBMCs. Broader study findings: Crossreactivity was assessed only for spike protein, not other viral proteins. In roughly 60% of donors, memory CD4+ clonotypes crossrecognized SARS-CoV-2 and at least one common cold coronavirus spike.

Clones were sequenced by immunoSEQ multiplex PCR, and TCRdb holds only the in-frame ones, with some missing. The data hold 29,000 or so clones, with around 79% observed a single time. Trimming removed 2 bases from V and 9 bases from J, with 14 bases in between. CDR1 is MNHNS, CDR2 SASEGT, per germline. CDR3 size: 14 residues. Unexposed donor CD4+ T cells date from about 2011-2018, before the COVID-19 pandemic. The cells were cultured for around ten days before CD4+ T cells were isolated. As cell numbers allowed, unexposed-donor CD4+ T cells faced SARS-CoV-2 S/N and four cold-coronavirus spikes. The source of this sequence is a human donor in good health. What was sequenced was CD4+ T cells from PBMCs, cultured in vitro. This chain joins TRBV6-1 and TRBJ1-5; D ambiguous. The CDR3 DNA sequence: TGTGCCAGCAGTGAACTCGGGGTTGGGTCGCCCCAGCATTTT. This codes for CASSELGVGSPQHF.